These T cell receptor beta chains were read from a single sample in a study of Ad26.COV2.S vaccination and SARS-CoV-2 variants. Clones were sequenced by immunoSEQ multiplex PCR, and TCRdb holds only the in-frame ones, with some missing. The sample carries some 390,000 clones, approximately 90% recorded once. Material: peripheral blood, obtained in a trial of Ad26.COV2.S vaccine versus placebo. The receptor source for this set is a person aged 18-65 years who received the Ad26.COV2.S COVID-19 vaccine or a placebo. Both conserved end residues are part of each CDR3. A D gene is named only where the DNA matches it firmly. Not every row has a clone size; where given, it reads once, few, many or a size class.

J gene	D gene	V gene	clone size	CDR3 protein	CDR3 DNA
TRBJ2-5	.	TRBV28	.	CASSLAETQYF	TGTGCCAGCAGTTTGGCCGAGACCCAGTACTTC
TRBJ1-2	TRBD1	TRBV19	.	CASWSGTGFSYGYTF	TGTGCCAGTTGGTCCGGGACAGGGTTTTCCTATGGCTACACCTTC
TRBJ1-2	.	TRBV2	.	CASSEVQEVTYF	TGTGCCAGCAGTGAAGTGCAAGAGGTAACCTACTTC
TRBJ2-5	.	TRBV10-3	.	CAISESNRKETQYF	TGTGCCATCAGTGAGTCGAACAGAAAAGAGACCCAGTACTTC
TRBJ2-7	TRBD1	TRBV4-3	.	CASSPGYSGTGAYEQYF	TGCGCCAGCAGCCCCGGTTACTCCGGGACAGGGGCCTACGAGCAGTACTTC
TRBJ1-1	.	TRBV7-9	.	CASSPYGRTEAFF	TGTGCCAGCAGCCCGTATGGGCGGACTGAAGCTTTCTTT
TRBJ2-1	TRBD2	TRBV9	.	CASSLTSVNNEQFF	TGTGCCAGCAGCTTGACTAGCGTGAACAATGAGCAGTTCTTC
TRBJ1-2	.	TRBV11-2	.	CASSLERAATF	TGTGCCAGCAGCTTAGAGAGGGCTGCCACCTTC
TRBJ2-5	TRBD1	TRBV6-1	.	CASSEGGTGQETQYF	TGTGCCAGCAGTGAAGGGGGGACAGGTCAAGAGACCCAGTACTTC
TRBJ1-1	.	TRBV6-1	.	CASSEAVTEAFF	TGTGCCAGCAGTGAAGCGGTCACTGAAGCTTTCTTT
TRBJ2-3	.	TRBV2	.	CASSGRVFRGTDTQYF	TGTGCCAGCAGTGGCAGGGTTTTTAGGGGCACAGATACGCAGTATTTT
TRBJ2-1	TRBD2	TRBV7-3	.	CASSPPGLATNEQFF	TGTGCCAGCAGCCCCCCGGGACTAGCGACCAATGAGCAGTTCTTC
TRBJ1-5	.	TRBV7-2	.	CASSLKGGTGQPQHF	TGTGCCAGCAGCTTAAAGGGGGGAACGGGTCAGCCCCAGCATTTT
TRBJ2-1	.	TRBV20-1	.	CSARGLDEQFF	TGCAGTGCTAGAGGATTGGATGAGCAGTTCTTC
TRBJ2-7	TRBD1	TRBV6-5	.	CASRARGSGEQYF	TGTGCCAGCAGGGCCAGGGGGTCGGGTGAGCAGTACTTC
TRBJ2-7	TRBD1	TRBV28	.	CASSLYNRGHEQYF	TGTGCCAGCAGTTTATATAACAGGGGCCACGAGCAGTACTTC
TRBJ1-2	.	TRBV10-3	.	CAIRETGTINYGYTF	TGTGCCATCAGGGAAACCGGGACAATTAACTATGGCTACACCTTC
TRBJ1-3	.	TRBV30	.	CAWSPGAGNTIYF	TGTGCCTGGAGCCCCGGGGCCGGAAACACCATATATTTT
TRBJ1-1	TRBD1	TRBV30	.	CAWSVDRARAFF	TGTGCCTGGAGTGTTGACAGGGCTCGAGCTTTCTTT
TRBJ1-3	.	TRBV30	.	CAWSPAPSGNTIYF	TGTGCCTGGTCGCCGGCACCCTCTGGAAACACCATATATTTT
TRBJ2-3	TRBD2	TRBV5-6	.	CASTPPGSGRSDTQYF	TGTGCCAGCACCCCGCCGGGAAGCGGGAGATCAGATACGCAGTATTTT
TRBJ1-1	TRBD1	TRBV6-6	.	CASRSRDSEAFF	TGTGCCAGCAGGAGCCGGGACAGTGAAGCTTTCTTT
TRBJ1-5	TRBD1	TRBV7-2	.	CASSLAGTAYQPQHF	TGTGCCAGCAGCTTAGCCGGGACAGCTTATCAGCCCCAGCATTTT
TRBJ1-2	.	TRBV10-3	.	CAISAATGRGGGYTF	TGTGCCATCAGTGCAGCTACAGGACGGGGCGGTGGCTACACCTTC
TRBJ2-7	.	TRBV19	once	CASSIQGYEQYF	TGTGCCAGTAGTATACAGGGCTACGAGCAGTACTTC
TRBJ1-1	.	TRBV5-1	.	CASKTTVWGATEAFF	TGCGCCAGCAAAACGACAGTTTGGGGTGCCACTGAAGCTTTCTTT
TRBJ1-2	TRBD1	TRBV5-6	.	CASSLGQGEVGYTF	TGTGCCAGCAGCCTTGGACAGGGGGAGGTTGGCTACACCTTC
TRBJ2-2	TRBD1	TRBV9	.	CASSANRDRGAGELFF	TGTGCCAGCAGCGCGAACCGGGACAGGGGAGCCGGGGAGCTGTTTTTT
TRBJ2-6	.	TRBV6-2/TRBV6-3	.	CASSYRAGAISGANVLTF	TGTGCCAGCAGTTACCGGGCGGGGGCAATCTCTGGGGCCAACGTCCTGACTTTC
TRBJ2-5	TRBD2	TRBV27	.	CASSWGGGTQYF	TGTGCCAGCAGTTGGGGGGGAGGGACCCAGTACTTC
TRBJ2-7	.	TRBV6-1	once	CASSEAQYEQYF	TGTGCCAGCAGTGAAGCCCAATACGAGCAGTACTTC
TRBJ2-1	.	TRBV18	once	CASSPTVYNEQFF	TGTGCCAGCTCACCGACAGTTTACAATGAGCAGTTCTTC
TRBJ2-1	.	TRBV13	.	CASSPRVDDNEQFF	TGTGCCAGCAGCCCAAGGGTTGACGACAATGAGCAGTTCTTC
TRBJ1-2	.	TRBV6-5	.	CASSTWDGSPYGYTF	TGTGCCAGCAGTACTTGGGACGGATCACCCTATGGCTACACCTTC
TRBJ1-5	.	TRBV5-6	.	CASSGQNQPQHF	TGTGCCAGCAGCGGCCAAAATCAGCCCCAGCATTTT
TRBJ1-2	TRBD1	TRBV3-1/TRBV3-2	.	CASSQGGQGDYGYTF	TGTGCCAGCAGCCAAGGGGGACAGGGGGACTATGGCTACACCTTC
TRBJ1-2	TRBD1	TRBV6-5	few	CASSRDRADGYTF	TGTGCCAGCAGTAGGGACAGGGCGGATGGCTACACCTTC
TRBJ2-1	.	TRBV30	.	CAWSALVANEQFF	TGTGCCTGGAGTGCACTAGTTGCCAATGAGCAGTTCTTC
TRBJ2-3	TRBD2	TRBV29-1	.	CSVRPAGGADTQYF	TGCAGCGTTCGCCCAGCGGGAGGGGCAGATACGCAGTATTTT
TRBJ2-7	.	TRBV28	.	CASSLWGQGEQYF	TGTGCCAGCAGTTTATGGGGGCAGGGGGAGCAGTACTTC
TRBJ1-4	.	TRBV4-3	.	CASSQDPQGNEKLFF	TGCGCCAGCAGCCAAGATCCCCAGGGGAATGAAAAACTGTTTTTT
TRBJ2-2	.	TRBV19	few	CASSGRNTGELFF	TGTGCCAGTAGCGGGAGGAACACCGGGGAGCTGTTTTTT